This T cell receptor (beta chain) was observed in a study of cytomegalovirus exposure and HLA in healthy donors. The sample holds a few counts of this clone. Its antigen is as yet unknown. Primers for the PCR totalled 60 Vbeta and 13 Jbeta. Clones were sequenced by immunoSEQ multiplex PCR, and TCRdb holds only the in-frame ones, with some missing. The sample lists 170,000 or so clones; about 83% were seen once. The germline V gene has CDR1 MRHNA and CDR2 SNTAGT. CDR3 size: 16 residues. The V gene end was trimmed by 1 base and the J gene end by 7 bases; junction bases not matched to a gene: 7. Findings and caveats of the study: Previous analysis showed most TCR beta V segments were productive about 87% or about 30% of the time.

The sample consisted of PBMCs. The TCR sequence derives from a girl aged 10-17 years in good health and CMV-seropositive. The chain employs TRBV6-4 and TRBJ2-1, with 10 positions matching TRBD2. The CDR3 loop reads CASSDFTSGVPNEQFF. Written as DNA, the CDR3 is TGTGCCAGCAGTGACTTTACTAGCGGGGTCCCAAATGAGCAGTTCTTC.